These 14 T cell receptor beta chains share one sample of origin, sequenced in a study of CD8+ T cells in alopecia areata. As for treatment: oral pan-JAK inhibitor, 5-10 mg twice daily. Extraction of RNA preceded its reverse transcription into cDNA, which served as the sequencing template. Sequenced by immunoSEQ multiplex PCR; TCRdb stores in-frame clones only, minus some. The sample lists about 180,000 clones, around 49% seen once, with about 9.5% in the top ten. Material: CD8+ T cells sorted from blood, obtained around week 52, from a patient treated with tofacitinib. The receptors were sampled from a human donor with alopecia areata.

This clone was seen a handful of times. The gene calls are TRBV7-9 and TRBJ1-1; D may be TRBD1 (6 bases). V was shortened by 4 bases and J by 5 bases, with 17 bases between the two germline ends. The CDR3 totals 15 residues. CDR1 SEHNR and CDR2 FQNEAQ come from the germline V gene (reference sequence). This chain's CDR3 is CASSSQGGGDTEAFF. In DNA form, the CDR3 reads TGTGCCAGCAGCTCCCAAGGGGGGGGAGATACTGAAGCTTTCTTT.

The chain carries TRBV29-1 and TRBJ1-2; 10 bases align to TRBD1. Losses at the gene ends were 6 bases for V and 4 bases for J; bases not matched to a gene: 8. The CDR3 consists of 14 residues. Germline V gene sequence: CDR1 SQVTM, CDR2 ANQGSEA. Here the CDR3 DNA reads TGCAGCGTAGAGACCGGGACAGGGGCCTATGGCTACACCTTC. Its protein is CSVETGTGAYGYTF.

The chain joins TRBV13 to TRBJ2-7; D possibly matches TRBD1 or TRBD2 (7 bases each). The CDR3 covers 15 residues. The germline gives CDR1 PRHDT, CDR2 FYEKMQ (reference sequence). The germline V and J ends were trimmed by 5 bases and 3 bases, with 17 bases remaining between them. CDR3 residues: CASSAQGGLIYEQYF. The CDR3, as DNA: TGTGCCAGCAGCGCCCAGGGGGGGTTGATCTACGAGCAGTACTTC.

This sequence joins TRBV7-6 and TRBJ1-5; D may be TRBD1 (5 bases). Per the germline V gene, CDR1 is SGHVS and CDR2 is FNYEAQ. The germline V and J ends were trimmed by 1 base and 7 bases, with 11 bases remaining between them. This CDR3 contains 14 residues. CDR3 coding DNA: TGTGCCAGCAGCTTAGTTAGGGGAGAGCAGCCCCAGCATTTT. The encoded protein is CASSLVRGEQPQHF. Drawing the rest from reference TRBV7-6 and TRBJ1-5, the complete variable domain is GAGVSQSPRYKVTKRGQDVALRCDPISGHVSLYWYRQALGQGPEFLTYFNYEAQQDKSGLPNDRFSAERPEGSISTLTIQRTEQRDSAMYRCASSLVRGEQPQHFGDGTRLSIL.

This clone has a handful of counts. V usage is TRBV6-5 and J usage is TRBJ1-3; unclear D gene. Trimming shortened V by 6 bases and J by 2 bases, and 8 bases separated the two germline ends. The CDR3 covers 13 residues. Germline V gives CDR1 MNHEY, CDR2 SVGAGI. As DNA, the CDR3 is TGTGCCAGCAGAGAACAGACTGGAAACACCATATATTTT. This codes for CASREQTGNTIYF.

The rearrangement joins TRBV9 to TRBJ2-5; D may be TRBD1 (5 bases). Germline CDR1 reads SGDLS; CDR2 reads YYNGEE. CDR3 length equals 14 residues. The ends were cut back, 0 bases at V and 2 bases at J, with 8 bases in the middle. The CDR3 here is CASSVEGLQETQYF. DNA for the CDR3: TGTGCCAGCAGCGTAGAGGGGTTACAAGAGACCCAGTACTTC.

J is TRBJ2-7 and V is TRBV5-6; D is ambiguous. The CDR3 runs to 12 residues. Germline loops: CDR1 SGHDT, CDR2 YYEEEE. Trimming stripped 1 base from V and 5 bases from J, with 7 bases between. As DNA, the CDR3 is TGTGCCAGCAGCTTGACGAACAACGAGCAGTACTTC. This sequence encodes CASSLTNNEQYF.

The gene calls are TRBV7-9 and TRBJ2-7; a weak D match, TRBD2 (6 bases). This CDR3 has 14 residues. Germline assignment: CDR1 SEHNR and CDR2 FQNEAQ (reference sequence). V was clipped by 5 bases and J by 4 bases, with 15 bases between them. CDR3 amino acids: CASSAPGLNYEQYF. The CDR3 DNA reads TGTGCCAGCAGCGCGCCGGGACTGAATTACGAGCAGTACTTC.

This clone was counted a few times. The chain combines TRBV7-9 with TRBJ2-5, with D possibly TRBD2 on 5 matching bases. The CDR3 loop spans 12 amino acids. The germline gives CDR1 SEHNR, CDR2 FQNEAQ (reference sequence). The V end was cut by 5 bases, the J end by 5 bases, with 9 bases between. Written as DNA, the CDR3 is TGTGCCAGCAGCGCTGGGGAGGAGACCCAGTACTTC. Its translation is CASSAGEETQYF.

Details on this clone: Given a far larger clone just one base away, this is likely a sequencing read error. Other DNA sequences in the sample encode the same CDR3. The chain carries TRBV5-1 and TRBJ2-7; a weak D match, TRBD2 (6 bases). Germline CDR1 is SGHRS and CDR2 is YFSETQ. Trimming cost V 4 bases and J 7 bases, with 15 bases left between them. CDR3 length equals 13 residues. CDR3 protein: CASSLNAGLEQYF. The DNA of the CDR3 is TGCGCCAGCAGCCTCAATGCGGGACTGGAGCAGTACTTC.

This clone was picked up a small number of times. The chain couples TRBV4-2 to TRBJ2-1; 7 nucleotides line up with TRBD2. V gave up 0 bases and J gave up 3 bases; unmatched junction bases: 5. Germline CDR1 reads LGHNA; CDR2 reads YNFKEQ. The CDR3 has 16 residues. CDR3 residues: CASSQEVRGGYNEQFF. CDR3 sequence (DNA): TGTGCCAGCAGCCAAGAGGTGCGCGGGGGCTACAATGAGCAGTTCTTC.

In this sample, this clone turned up a few times. The chain couples TRBV27 to TRBJ2-6; no clear D gene. Germline values: CDR1 MNHEY, CDR2 SMNVEV (reference sequence). The CDR3 runs to 17 residues. V gave up 4 bases and J gave up 0 bases, with 13 bases separating them. The CDR3 is CASSSLDSDSGANVLTF. CDR3 in DNA: TGTGCCAGCAGTTCCCTAGACTCGGACTCTGGGGCCAACGTCCTGACTTTC.

This chain connects TRBV5-1 to TRBJ1-2; a possible D gene is TRBD1 (5 bases). CDR1 and CDR2 from the germline V gene are SGHRS and YFSETQ. The germline V and J ends were trimmed by 4 bases and 2 bases, with 21 bases remaining between them. The CDR3 has 17 residues. CDR3 sequence: CASSAAGGGSENYGYTF. The CDR3 nucleotides read TGCGCCAGCAGCGCGGCCGGGGGTGGCTCCGAGAACTATGGCTACACCTTC. Using reference TRBV5-1 and TRBJ1-2 for the parts outside the CDR3, the full variable domain is KAGVTQTPRYLIKTRGQQVTLSCSPISGHRSVSWYQQTPGQGLQFLFEYFSETQRNKGNFPGRFSGRQFSNSRSEMNVSTLELGDSALYLCASSAAGGGSENYGYTFGSGTRLTVV.

This clone was detected only a few times. This chain links TRBV2 with TRBJ1-4, with TRBD1 identical over 10 bases. The CDR3 has 14 amino acids. CDR1 and CDR2 (germline): SNHLY, FYNNEI. With V trimmed by 7 bases and J by 8 bases, 7 bases remained unmatched. CDR3 residues: CASIPGQGKEKLFF. In DNA form, the CDR3 reads TGTGCCAGCATTCCGGGACAGGGGAAAGAAAAACTGTTTTTT.